Below, 24 T cell receptor beta chains from the same sample are listed, as sequenced in a study of T cell responses to AZD1222 COVID-19 vaccine. TCRdb's copy holds only in-frame clones and misses some; the assay was immunoSEQ multiplex PCR. Among about 170,000 clones, around nine tenths were seen once, and the ten largest hold over 1%. The sample in question was peripheral blood, obtained 28 days after the second AZD1222 dose. These receptors all come from an adult who received the AZD1222 COVID-19 vaccine.

The chain couples TRBV10-1 to TRBJ2-7; D remains ambiguous. This CDR3 is 14 amino acids long. Germline V CDR1 and CDR2: WNHNN, SYGVQD (reference sequence). Trimming shortened V by 3 bases and J by 3 bases, and 12 bases separated the two germline ends. CDR3 in DNA: TGCGCCAGCAGTGATGGCAGGAGATTCTACGAGCAGTACTTC. Protein product: CASSDGRRFYEQYF.

The genes are TRBV19 and TRBJ2-1, with 11 bases aligning to TRBD1. The CDR3 length is 15 residues. Per the germline V gene, CDR1 is LNHDA and CDR2 is SQIVND (reference sequence). V was pared by 1 base and J by 7 bases, with 3 bases of the junction left unmatched. The DNA for the CDR3 is TGTGCCAGTAGTATAGGGACAGGGGGCAATAATGAGCAGTTCTTC. Translating it yields CASSIGTGGNNEQFF.

V and J are TRBV2 and TRBJ2-1; TRBD1 is a possible D gene (5 bases). Germline V gives CDR1 SNHLY, CDR2 FYNNEI. The CDR3 contains 14 residues. The V and J ends lost 6 bases and 0 bases respectively, with 9 bases between them. The CDR3 nucleotides read TGTGCCAGCAGGGTAAGGGGCTCCTACAATGAGCAGTTCTTC. Translated, it gives CASRVRGSYNEQFF. The entire variable domain, with the rest obtained from reference TRBV2 and TRBJ2-1, is as follows: EPEVTQTPSHQVTQMGQEVILRCVPISNHLYFYWYRQILGQKVEFLVSFYNNEISEKSEIFDDQFSVERPDGSNFTLKIRSTKLEDSAMYFCASRVRGSYNEQFFGPGTRLTVL.

The chain combines TRBV2 with TRBJ1-6; D is unresolved. CDR3 length: 12 amino acids. Germline V gene data show CDR1 as SNHLY and CDR2 as FYNNEI. Trimming pared 6 bases from V and 14 bases from J, leaving 14 bases between. CDR3 sequence (DNA): TGTGCCAGCAGGCCCCTGACGGGGACCCTCCACTTT. Encoded protein: CASRPLTGTLHF. The complete variable domain, with remaining parts taken from reference TRBV2 and TRBJ1-6, reads EPEVTQTPSHQVTQMGQEVILRCVPISNHLYFYWYRQILGQKVEFLVSFYNNEISEKSEIFDDQFSVERPDGSNFTLKIRSTKLEDSAMYFCASRPLTGTLHFGNGTRLTVT.

This chain uses TRBV27 with TRBJ1-6; perhaps TRBD1 as D (6 bases). The V end was cut by 9 bases, the J end by 7 bases, with 13 bases between. CDR1 is MNHEY, CDR2 SMNVEV, per germline (reference sequence). The CDR3 consists of 13 residues. The CDR3 protein is CASSTGNNSPLHF. The CDR3 DNA is TGTGCCAGTTCGACAGGCAACAATTCACCCCTCCACTTT.

V usage is TRBV5-6 and J usage is TRBJ1-3, with a tentative D call TRBD1 (5 bases). V lost 4 bases and J lost 2, with 22 bases in between. Looked up from germline, CDR1 is SGHDT and CDR2 is YYEEEE. The CDR3 has 18 residues. Written as DNA, the CDR3 is TGTGCCAGCAGCCTCGCCCTGCGGGGAGGGGAGCCTGGAAACACCATATATTTT. Translating it yields CASSLALRGGEPGNTIYF.

The chain combines TRBV14 with TRBJ2-5; D possibly corresponds to TRBD2 (7 bases). V lost 4 bases and J 3 bases, leaving 12 bases between the germline ends. The CDR3 length is 14 residues. Looked up from germline, CDR1 is SGHDN and CDR2 is FVKESK. CDR3 in amino acids: CASSRKGGKETQYF. CDR3 in DNA: TGTGCCAGCAGCCGAAAGGGGGGGAAAGAGACCCAGTACTTC.

The chain links TRBV30 to TRBJ2-7; either TRBD1 or TRBD2 may fit D (6 bases each). Trimming took 0 bases from V and 7 from J, leaving 16 bases between them. This CDR3 contains 14 residues. Germline-derived CDR1 and CDR2 are GTSNPN and SVGIG (reference sequence). The CDR3 loop reads CAWSVPGASHEQYF. The CDR3 DNA reads TGTGCCTGGAGTGTACCGGGGGCGTCCCATGAGCAGTACTTC.

V is TRBV19 and J is TRBJ1-5, with 9 bases that match TRBD1. The CDR3 has 16 residues. Germline V lookup: CDR1 LNHDA, CDR2 SQIVND (reference sequence). V trimming: 5 bases; J trimming: 5 bases; junction bases outside the gene matches: 10. The CDR3 region is CASSAPTGGWDQPQHF. In DNA form, the CDR3 reads TGTGCCAGTAGTGCTCCGACAGGGGGATGGGATCAGCCCCAGCATTTT.

The rearrangement uses TRBV6-5 and TRBJ1-6; no definite D call. Trimming removed 6 bases from V and 9 bases from J, with 15 bases in between. The germline V gene has CDR1 MNHEY and CDR2 SVGAGI. This CDR3 spans 14 amino acids. CDR3 loop: CASRAGPLGSPLHF. The CDR3 region has the DNA TGTGCCAGCAGGGCGGGCCCCCTAGGTTCACCCCTCCACTTT.

The chain carries TRBV7-6 and TRBJ2-1, with D unresolved. Germline V gives CDR1 SGHVS, CDR2 FNYEAQ. The CDR3 is made up of 13 amino acids. V gave up 1 base and J gave up 8 bases, with 9 bases separating them. The DNA for the CDR3 is TGTGCCAGCAGCTTAGGCCCGACTCATGAGCAGTTCTTC. Protein: CASSLGPTHEQFF.

The genes are TRBV27 and TRBJ2-3; 9 positions agree with TRBD1. The CDR3 has 16 amino acids. After removal of 4 bases from V and 4 bases from J, the junction contained 9 bases not matched to a gene. The germline gives CDR1 MNHEY, CDR2 SMNVEV (reference sequence). The CDR3 is CASSWSGTGLADTQYF. CDR3 bases: TGTGCCAGCAGTTGGTCCGGGACAGGGTTGGCAGATACGCAGTATTTT.

This clone has a handful of counts. The chain uses TRBV6-2 or TRBV6-3 and TRBJ2-2; unclear D gene. This CDR3 comprises 13 residues. Trimming shortened V by 5 bases and J by 4 bases, and 8 bases separated the two germline ends. Per germline, CDR1 MNHEY and CDR2 SVGEGT. The CDR3 DNA is TGTGCCAGCAGTCGAACCAGCACCGGGGAGCTGTTTTTT. Residues: CASSRTSTGELFF.

This chain links TRBV2 with TRBJ2-7, with 8 positions matching TRBD1. V trimming: 10 bases; J trimming: 6 bases; junction bases outside the gene matches: 8. Germline CDR1 and CDR2: SNHLY and FYNNEI. This CDR3 has 12 residues. CDR3 DNA sequence: TGTGCCACTGGACAGGGTCTTTCCGAGCAGTACTTC. Amino acids: CATGQGLSEQYF. Based on the CDR3 plus reference TRBV2 and TRBJ2-7, the full variable domain is EPEVTQTPSHQVTQMGQEVILRCVPISNHLYFYWYRQILGQKVEFLVSFYNNEISEKSEIFDDQFSVERPDGSNFTLKIRSTKLEDSAMYFCATGQGLSEQYFGPGTRLTVT.

There are a few counts of this clone. Germline and junction disagree at one end, which may indicate a read error. This chain connects TRBV15 to TRBJ2-7; TRBD1 agrees at 7 bases. The CDR3 sequence is 13 residues long. Germline V gives CDR1 LNHNV, CDR2 YYDKDF (reference sequence). CDR3 sequence (DNA): TGTGCCACCAGCAGTACGACAGGGTCCGACGAGGACTTC. Translating it yields CATSSTTGSDEDF.

The chain carries TRBV5-6 and TRBJ1-2; weak D call: TRBD1 (6 bases). Germline values: CDR1 SGHDT, CDR2 YYEEEE. V lost 2 bases to trimming and J lost 4 bases, with 9 bases between them. CDR3 length equals 13 residues. In DNA form, the CDR3 reads TGTGCCAGCAGCTTAGGACAGATCTATGGCTACACCTTC. This codes for CASSLGQIYGYTF.

The rearrangement uses TRBV15 and TRBJ1-1, with D unclear. Trimming shortened V by 1 base and J by 2 bases, and 2 bases separated the two germline ends. The V gene's germline CDR1 is LNHNV and CDR2 YYDKDF (reference sequence). The CDR3 extends over 12 amino acids. The CDR3 loop is CATSRVNTEAFF. CDR3 DNA sequence: TGTGCCACCAGCAGAGTCAACACTGAAGCTTTCTTT.

The chain has TRBV29-1 and TRBJ2-1; 7 nucleotides match TRBD2. The V gene's germline CDR1 is SQVTM and CDR2 ANQGSEA. The CDR3 contains 14 residues. CDR3 amino acids: CRTQLATDYNEQFF. DNA of the CDR3: TGCAGAACCCAACTAGCGACCGACTACAATGAGCAGTTCTTC.

The rearrangement links TRBV2 to TRBJ2-3; D unclear. V was shortened by 4 bases and J by 2 bases, with 7 bases between the two germline ends. Per the germline V gene, CDR1 is SNHLY and CDR2 is FYNNEI. The length of the CDR3 is 13 residues. CDR3 amino acids: CASSAQNTDTQYF. The CDR3 nucleotides are TGTGCCAGCAGTGCACAGAACACAGATACGCAGTATTTT. The full variable domain, in which reference TRBV2 and TRBJ2-3 provide the parts outside the CDR3, is EPEVTQTPSHQVTQMGQEVILRCVPISNHLYFYWYRQILGQKVEFLVSFYNNEISEKSEIFDDQFSVERPDGSNFTLKIRSTKLEDSAMYFCASSAQNTDTQYFGPGTRLTVL.

V usage is TRBV18 and J usage is TRBJ2-2, with 11 bases matching TRBD1. Trimming removed 7 bases from V and 6 bases from J; junction bases left unmatched: 7. The CDR3 extends over 15 amino acids. The germline gives CDR1 KGHSH, CDR2 LQKENI. For the CDR3, the DNA is TGTGCCAGCTTCGGGACAGGGGGATCAGCCGGGGAGCTGTTTTTT. This codes for CASFGTGGSAGELFF.

The V gene is TRBV3-1 (or the pseudogene TRBV3-2), the J gene TRBJ1-2; D remains unclear. CDR3 length: 14 amino acids. Per germline, CDR1 LGHDT and CDR2 YNNKEL (reference sequence). V was shortened by 1 base and J by 1 base, with 7 bases between the two germline ends. Written as DNA, the CDR3 is TGTGCCAGCAGCCAAGGACGGAATAACTATGGCTACACCTTC. Translated: CASSQGRNNYGYTF.

V gene TRBV19 combines with J gene TRBJ2-7, with 13 nucleotides matching TRBD2. The CDR3 is 14 amino acids. V shed 5 bases and J 4 bases; nucleotides not matched to a gene: 2. The germline V gene encodes CDR1 LNHDA and CDR2 SQIVND (reference sequence). CDR3 bases: TGTGCCAGTAGTGAGGGACTAGCGGGGTACGAGCAGTACTTC. Translating gives CASSEGLAGYEQYF.

This clone was counted between two and nine times. V and J are TRBV19 and TRBJ2-2; TRBD2 agrees at 8 bases. The CDR3 is made up of 14 amino acids. Germline CDR1 reads LNHDA; CDR2 reads SQIVND (reference sequence). The V and J ends lost 7 bases and 6 bases, in that order; junction bases with no gene match: 7. The CDR3 region has the DNA TGTGCCAGTACCCCGGGGGGGCCGGCCGGGGAGCTGTTTTTT. This encodes CASTPGGPAGELFF.

This clone came up many times. The gene calls are TRBV18 and TRBJ1-2, with D perhaps matching TRBD1 (5 bases). The CDR3 contains 14 residues. V lost 0 bases and J lost 8, with 13 bases in between. The germline V gene encodes CDR1 KGHSH and CDR2 LQKENI. CDR3 bases: TGTGCCAGCTCACCACCTTCCGGGACTAAGGGCTACACCTTC. It translates to CASSPPSGTKGYTF.